This T cell receptor (beta chain) was identified during a study of patients and donors after allogeneic stem cell transplantation. Between the trimmed V and J ends, which lost 10 bases and 9 bases, there was a span of 18 bases. CDR1 is SEHNR and CDR2 is FQNEAQ in the germline V gene (reference sequence). The CDR3 consists of 12 residues. TCRdb independently ran MiXCR on the RT-PCR reads; one entry per CDR3 protein. The profile shows approximately 200,000 distinct CDR3 sequences, 40% to 45% of them singletons. The chain links TRBV7-9 to TRBJ1-2, with D unclear. This clonotype originated in a human donor who was either an allogeneic HSCT recipient or a stem cell or donor lymphocyte infusion donor (not recorded which). It is not recorded whose cells these are; they may come from a transplant donor. Sequenced material: blood, either unsorted or a sorted T cell fraction (not recorded which). For the CDR3, the DNA is TGTGCCATCCGCCCCGAGGATAGAAGCTACACCTTC. Its protein is CAIRPEDRSYTF.